Listed here are 23 T cell receptor beta chains from one sample, sequenced in a study of shared clonotypes between healthy human individuals. Sequencing was performed with immunoSEQ multiplex PCR; in TCRdb, only in-frame clones are kept and a portion is missing. The sample yields around 1.4 million clones, roughly 98.5% seen once. The sample consisted of naive CD4+ T cells sorted from blood. The subset is: CD45RA+ positively selected. The source is a man aged 25-45 years in good health.

J is TRBJ1-4 and V is TRBV18; 8 nucleotides match TRBD1. Germline V gives CDR1 KGHSH, CDR2 LQKENI. V shed 2 bases and J 9 bases; nucleotides not matched to a gene: 8. This CDR3 comprises 15 residues. The CDR3 reads CASSPSATGVKKLFF. DNA for the CDR3: TGTGCCAGCTCACCATCCGCGACAGGGGTAAAAAAACTGTTTTTT.

The chain employs TRBV15 and TRBJ2-7, with 9 positions matching TRBD1. The CDR3 sequence is 16 residues long. V shed 3 bases, J shed 6 bases, and the junction held 12 bases outside the gene matches. Germline CDR1 reads LNHNV; CDR2 reads YYDKDF (reference sequence). CDR3 protein: CATSRESGTGSREQYF. The DNA for the CDR3 is TGTGCCACCAGCAGGGAATCCGGGACAGGGAGCCGCGAGCAGTACTTC.

V is TRBV7-2 and J is TRBJ2-5; 10 bases agree with TRBD2. Germline loops: CDR1 SGHTA, CDR2 FQGNSA. Unmatched junction bases numbered 2, after V lost 5 bases and J lost 5 bases. The CDR3 runs 13 residues. CDR3 loop: CASSISGRETQYF. The CDR3 DNA reads as TGTGCCAGCAGCATTAGCGGGAGGGAGACCCAGTACTTC.

The chain has TRBV4-1 and TRBJ2-6; D is unresolved. V lost 1 base to trimming and J lost 0 bases, with 4 bases between them. This CDR3 region has 15 residues. Germline V gene lookup returns CDR1 MGHRA and CDR2 YSYEKL. CDR3 sequence (DNA): TGCGCCAGCAGCCAAGCTACCTCTGGGGCCAACGTCCTGACTTTC. Its protein is CASSQATSGANVLTF.

The chain employs TRBV9 and TRBJ2-3; 8 nucleotides agree with TRBD2. This CDR3 is built from 16 residues. The J segment lost 0 bases and the V segment lost 3 bases, leaving 6 bases of the junction unmatched. Germline-derived CDR1 and CDR2 are SGDLS and YYNGEE. The CDR3 DNA follows: TGTGCCAGCAGCGAGGGGACTAGAGGAAGCACAGATACGCAGTATTTT. Encoded protein: CASSEGTRGSTDTQYF.

This sequence joins TRBV10-3 and TRBJ2-1; D remains unclear. Trimming pared 4 bases from V and 7 bases from J, leaving 8 bases between. Germline V gene sequence: CDR1 ENHRY, CDR2 SYGVKD. This CDR3 is 12 amino acids long. The CDR3 loop is CAISGSWNEQFF. The CDR3 nucleotides read TGTGCCATCAGTGGTAGTTGGAATGAGCAGTTCTTC.

DNA for the CDR3: TGTGCCAGCAGGGAAAGGACAGGGACGGATGGCTACACCTTC. This translates into CASRERTGTDGYTF. The chain employs TRBV5-4 and TRBJ1-2, with 8 bases that match TRBD1. The J segment lost 6 bases and the V segment lost 5 bases, leaving 9 bases of the junction unmatched. Germline V gene lookup returns CDR1 SGHNT and CDR2 YYREEE (reference sequence). The CDR3 length is 14 residues. Using reference TRBV5-4 and TRBJ1-2 for the parts outside the CDR3, the full variable domain is ETGVTQSPTHLIKTRGQQVTLRCSSQSGHNTVSWYQQALGQGPQFIFQYYREEENGRGNFPPRFSGLQFPNYSSELNVNALELDDSALYLCASRERTGTDGYTFGSGTRLTVV.

The chain has TRBV20-1 and TRBJ2-3, with D possibly being TRBD2 (7 bases). Trimming removed 7 bases at V and 5 bases at J, with 10 bases between. The germline V gene encodes CDR1 DFQATT and CDR2 SNEGSKA (reference sequence). The CDR3 is 11 residues long. CDR3 nucleotide sequence: TGCAGTGTTAGGGGGGGAGATACGCAGTATTTT. It translates to CSVRGGDTQYF.

J is TRBJ2-7 and V is TRBV9; D gene unclear. The germline V gene encodes CDR1 SGDLS and CDR2 YYNGEE. This CDR3 spans 13 amino acids. Trimming took off 4 bases at V and 3 bases at J, with 11 bases between the two ends. The chain's CDR3 is CASSPGRNYEQYF. Here the CDR3 DNA reads TGTGCCAGCAGCCCGGGTCGGAACTACGAGCAGTACTTC.

This chain links TRBV5-6 with TRBJ2-5; D may be TRBD2 (7 bases). Trimming pared 7 bases from V and 5 bases from J, leaving 18 bases between. The CDR3 loop spans 14 amino acids. From germline, CDR1 is SGHDT and CDR2 YYEEEE. The CDR3 loop reads CASVGRGGGETQYF. CDR3 bases: TGTGCCAGCGTTGGTAGGGGAGGGGGTGAGACCCAGTACTTC.

This clone has just a few counts. The sample holds other DNA sequences that translate to the same CDR3. The chain employs TRBV7-9 and TRBJ1-4, with D hard to call. The germline CDR1 and CDR2 sequences are SEHNR and FQNEAQ (reference sequence). This CDR3 comprises 11 residues. Trimming stripped 1 base from V and 8 bases from J, with 2 bases between. CDR3 residues: CASSLVEKLFF. The CDR3 nucleotides read TGTGCCAGCAGCTTAGTCGAAAAACTGTTTTTT.

The chain is built from TRBV7-3 and TRBJ2-1; D possibly uses TRBD1 or TRBD2 (5 bases each). This CDR3 region has 15 residues. Trimming shortened V by 2 bases and J by 0 bases, and 8 bases separated the two germline ends. The germline V gene encodes CDR1 SGHTA and CDR2 FQGTGA. The CDR3 nucleotides read TGTGCCAGCAGCTTAGGGGCGGGCTCCTACAATGAGCAGTTCTTC. Translation: CASSLGAGSYNEQFF.

The rearrangement links TRBV2 to TRBJ1-1; D not certain. V lost 7 bases, J lost 4 bases, and 7 bases lay in between. The germline V gene encodes CDR1 SNHLY and CDR2 FYNNEI. The CDR3 covers 11 residues. The CDR3 DNA sequence: TGTGCCAGCACGGGAATCACTGAAGCTTTCTTT. It yields the protein CASTGITEAFF.

The chain has TRBV18 and TRBJ2-7; weak D call: TRBD2 (6 bases). Trimming stripped 4 bases from V and 3 bases from J, with 10 bases between. The germline V gene has CDR1 KGHSH and CDR2 LQKENI. The CDR3 sequence is 13 residues long. The chain's CDR3 is CASSLAVYYEQYF. CDR3 nucleotide sequence: TGTGCCAGCTCACTAGCGGTATACTACGAGCAGTACTTC.

The chain carries TRBV7-3 and TRBJ2-1; D may be TRBD1 (5 bases). This CDR3 comprises 13 residues. The V gene lost 0 bases and the J gene lost 5 bases, with 5 bases spanning the gap. The germline CDR1 and CDR2 sequences are SGHTA and FQGTGA. CDR3 loop: CASSLTGDNEQFF. CDR3 in DNA: TGTGCCAGCAGCTTAACAGGGGACAATGAGCAGTTCTTC. The full variable domain, with the rest looked up from reference TRBV7-3 and TRBJ2-1, is GAGVSQTPSNKVTEKGKYVELRCDPISGHTALYWYRQSLGQGPEFLIYFQGTGAADDSGLPNDRFFAVRPEGSVSTLKIQRTERGDSAVYLCASSLTGDNEQFFGPGTRLTVL.

The chain is built from TRBV27 and TRBJ2-3; D call uncertain. Per germline, CDR1 MNHEY and CDR2 SMNVEV (reference sequence). The CDR3 totals 13 residues. V was clipped by 6 bases and J by 2 bases, with 9 bases between them. CDR3 sequence (DNA): TGTGCCAGCAGCTTCAGAGTCACAGATACGCAGTATTTT. Its translation: CASSFRVTDTQYF.

The chain combines TRBV29-1 with TRBJ2-3, with a tentative D call TRBD1 (7 bases). The V end was cut by 6 bases, the J end by 1 base, with 11 bases between. The CDR3 contains 13 residues. Germline V CDR1 and CDR2: SQVTM, ANQGSEA. The CDR3: CSVPRGGTDTQYF. DNA of the CDR3: TGCAGCGTCCCCAGGGGGGGCACAGATACGCAGTATTTT.

The chain is built from TRBV28 and TRBJ2-7, with D possibly called TRBD1 or TRBD2 (5 bases each). The CDR3 has 15 residues. The V end lost 6 bases, the J end lost 3 bases, and 18 bases lay between the germline ends. The V gene's germline CDR1 is MDHEN and CDR2 SYDVKM. CDR3 sequence (DNA): TGTGCCAGCAGACTCCAGGGAGCGGCGGGCTACGAGCAGTACTTC. It encodes CASRLQGAAGYEQYF.

The chain employs TRBV18 and TRBJ2-5; TRBD1 or TRBD2 may be the D gene (5 bases each). Per germline, CDR1 KGHSH and CDR2 LQKENI. V lost 0 bases to trimming and J lost 10 bases, with 9 bases between them. There are 12 residues in the CDR3. The CDR3 is CASSPPVGDQYF. The CDR3 DNA reads TGTGCCAGCTCACCACCGGTGGGGGACCAGTACTTC. The full variable domain, rest sourced from reference TRBV18 and TRBJ2-5, is NAGVMQNPRHLVRRRGQEARLRCSPMKGHSHVYWYRQLPEEGLKFMVYLQKENIIDESGMPKERFSAEFPKEGPSILRIQQVVRGDSAAYFCASSPPVGDQYFGPGTRLLVL.

The rearrangement uses TRBV15 and TRBJ2-2; the D gene is possibly TRBD2 (6 bases). Germline V lookup: CDR1 LNHNV, CDR2 YYDKDF (reference sequence). CDR3 length: 14 amino acids. Trimming shortened V by 2 bases and J by 8 bases, and 12 bases separated the two germline ends. The CDR3 DNA reads as TGTGCCACCAGCAGAAAGCAGGGAGGAGGGGAGCTGTTTTTT. This encodes CATSRKQGGGELFF. The whole variable domain, remainder taken from reference TRBV15 and TRBJ2-2, is DAMVIQNPRYQVTQFGKPVTLSCSQTLNHNVMYWYQQKSSQAPKLLFHYYDKDFNNEADTPDNFQSRRPNTSFCFLDIRSPGLGDTAMYLCATSRKQGGGELFFGEGSRLTVL.

CDR3 nucleotides: TGCGCCAGCAGCTTCTCCGGGACTAGGATCAATGAGCAGTTCTTC. Its protein product is CASSFSGTRINEQFF. This chain connects TRBV5-1 to TRBJ2-1, with 8 bases fitting TRBD2. This CDR3 has 15 amino acids. The J segment lost 6 bases and the V segment lost 2 bases, leaving 7 bases of the junction unmatched. Germline CDR1 SGHRS, CDR2 YFSETQ.

The chain joins TRBV9 to TRBJ2-1, with D perhaps being TRBD1 or TRBD2 (6 bases each). The CDR3 runs 15 residues. The germline V and J ends were trimmed by 0 bases and 9 bases, with 16 bases remaining between them. CDR1 and CDR2 from the germline V gene are SGDLS and YYNGEE. The CDR3 here is CASSVGGALGGEQFF. DNA for the CDR3: TGTGCCAGCAGCGTAGGGGGGGCTTTAGGTGGTGAGCAGTTCTTC.

V and J are TRBV7-9 and TRBJ2-5; D is possibly TRBD1 (6 bases). The CDR3 has 13 residues. With 3 bases removed from V and 5 bases from J, the gap between germline ends came to 10 bases. CDR1 is SEHNR, CDR2 FQNEAQ, per germline (reference sequence). CDR3 nucleotides: TGTGCCAGCAGCTTTTCAGGGGCTGAGACCCAGTACTTC. As protein: CASSFSGAETQYF.